The TCR beta chain described here comes from a study of patients and donors after allogeneic stem cell transplantation. The CDR3 totals 15 residues. V was shortened by 10 bases and J by 5 bases, with 20 bases between the two germline ends. This clonotype was seen ten or more times. TCRdb reprocessed the RT-PCR reads with MiXCR, giving one entry per CDR3 protein. The sample yields 900,000 to 1,000,000 distinct CDR3 sequences, 18% seen once. The sample comprised blood, either unsorted or a sorted T cell fraction (not recorded which). This receptor was identified in a human donor who was either an allogeneic HSCT recipient or a stem cell or donor lymphocyte infusion donor (not recorded which). It is not recorded whose cells these are; they may come from a transplant donor. This chain links TRBV12-3 or TRBV12-4 with TRBJ2-2, with no clear D. The CDR3 loop reads CATLQLLGWTGELFF. The CDR3 nucleotides are TGTGCCACCCTCCAATTATTAGGGTGGACCGGGGAGCTGTTTTTT.